This TCR beta chain stems from a study of blood T cell repertoires in COVID-19. As for the study in general: The United States, Italy and Spain were the sources of the acute and convalescent COVID-19 samples. In each case, the material was cDNA or gDNA derived from T cells, B-cell-depleted T cells, or PBMCs.

The CDR3 is made up of 15 amino acids. J was trimmed by 8 bases and V by 6 bases; bases with no gene match: 14. Germline lookup yields CDR1 LGHNT and CDR2 FRNRAP. Authors' methods: Amplifying reference gene primers gave estimates of nucleated cell counts. Clones were sequenced by immunoSEQ multiplex PCR, and TCRdb holds only the in-frame ones, with some missing. For V, J and clone size, that table is used; D and trimming come from the DNA. The sample consists of 200,000 or so clones, roughly nine tenths of them appearing once. J is TRBJ1-2 and V is TRBV12-5, with TRBD1 matching 8 bases. The clonotype originates from a man between 65 and 79 years old with acute or convalescent COVID-19. Sequencing was carried out using peripheral blood. The CDR3 region is CASGMMGQALGGYTF. CDR3 DNA: TGTGCTAGTGGAATGATGGGACAGGCATTGGGCGGCTACACCTTC.